The clone carrying this TCR beta chain was observed at least ten times. Its matching antigen is unknown. The entry originates in a study of T-cell reconstitution after alpha-beta-depleted transplantation in children. During its preparation, the TCRbeta library received unique molecular identifiers. MiXCR, run by TCRdb on the PCR reads, gives a single entry per CDR3 protein. The profile shows over 450,000 distinct CDR3 sequences, about 11% of them singletons. Whole-study results and caveats: T-cell counts and diversity at one year following transplant were attributed mainly to newly produced T cells. About two months after transplant, alpha-beta T cells reportedly came from several hundred expanded graft clones.

The V and J ends lost 8 bases and 3 bases respectively, with 17 bases between them. The CDR3 spans 15 residues. This clonotype was obtained from a child aged 2 to 10 with inherited bone marrow failure, due to receive a stem cell transplant. The chain has TRBV12-3 or TRBV12-4 and TRBJ2-1; possible D gene TRBD2, 6 bases. The material sequenced was PBMCs, taken before TCRalphabeta/CD19-depleted stem cell transplant. The CDR3 nucleotides are TGTGCCAGCGGGAAAGCGGGCATTTACTACAATGAGCAGTTCTTC. It is translated as CASGKAGIYYNEQFF.